This paragraph reports one TCR beta chain. Antigen: not known. Germline loops: CDR1 LNHDA, CDR2 SQIVND (reference sequence). The CDR3 has 19 amino acids. Unmatched junction bases numbered 7, after V lost 2 bases and J lost 0 bases. Assay used: immunoSEQ multiplex PCR; TCRdb lists only in-frame clones, some missing. The sample includes approximately 9,800 clones, 78% of them seen just once. This record belongs to a study of ipilimumab plus nivolumab after autologous stem cell transplantation. Overall study: DLBCL patients had primary refractory or relapsed disease. Study results and caveats: The authors say TCR, Treg and microbiome findings warrant further study.

Checkpoint therapy with ipilimumab 1 mg/kg began 14 to 28 days after transplant. Dosing: nivolumab 3 mg/kg IV, weeks 1, 4, 7, 10, then every two weeks to week 26. The sequence was obtained from a male donor with diffuse large B-cell lymphoma. The chain couples TRBV19 to TRBJ2-3, with 14 bases that match TRBD2. The sequences come from PBMCs, collected in a trial of ipilimumab plus nivolumab as post-transplant consolidation. The chain's CDR3 is CASSIFGTSGGASTDTQYF. The CDR3 DNA follows: TGTGCCAGTAGTATATTTGGGACTAGCGGGGGTGCTAGCACAGATACGCAGTATTTT.